The entry below describes one TCR beta chain. No antigen is known for it. TCRdb reprocessed the RT-PCR reads with MiXCR, giving one entry per CDR3 protein. The sample holds about 800,000 distinct CDR3 sequences; 21% are singletons and the top ten take approximately 10%. This sample is drawn from a study of response to subunit inactivated influenza vaccine. Study-wide results and limits: Authors suggested that a seasonal influenza vaccination recruits few new T cells each time.

CDR3 length equals 13 residues. V gave up 10 bases and J gave up 0 bases, with 7 bases separating them. The TCR originated in a man aged 50 to 60 who received an inactivated influenza vaccine. This sample comprised PBMCs from blood, obtained 4 to 6 days after vaccination. The rearrangement uses TRBV12-3 or TRBV12-4 and TRBJ2-6; D remains ambiguous. CDR3 protein: CANSYSGANVLTF. In nucleotides, the CDR3 is TGTGCCAACTCCTACTCTGGGGCCAACGTCCTGACTTTC.